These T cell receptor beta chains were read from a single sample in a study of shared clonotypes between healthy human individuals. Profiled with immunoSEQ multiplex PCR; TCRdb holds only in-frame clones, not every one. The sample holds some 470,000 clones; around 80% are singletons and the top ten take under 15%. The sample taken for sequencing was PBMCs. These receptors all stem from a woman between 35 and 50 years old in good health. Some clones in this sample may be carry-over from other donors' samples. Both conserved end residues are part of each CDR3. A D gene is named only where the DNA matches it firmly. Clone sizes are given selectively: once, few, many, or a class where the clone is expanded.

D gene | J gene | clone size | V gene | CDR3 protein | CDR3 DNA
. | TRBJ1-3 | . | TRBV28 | CASHGNGNTIYF | TGTGCCAGCCACGGGAACGGAAACACCATATATTTT
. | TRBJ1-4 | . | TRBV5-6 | CASSFGREQKLFF | TGTGCCAGCAGCTTTGGCAGAGAGCAAAAACTGTTTTTT
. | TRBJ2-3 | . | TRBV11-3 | CASSFSTGYTDTQYF | TGTGCCAGCAGCTTTAGTACAGGGTACACAGATACGCAGTATTTT
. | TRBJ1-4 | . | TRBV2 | CASSEESATNEKLFF | TGTGCCAGCAGTGAAGAGTCCGCAACTAATGAAAAACTGTTTTTT
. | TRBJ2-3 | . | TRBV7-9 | CASSHPGPISSTDTQYF | TGTGCCAGCAGCCATCCGGGCCCCATCTCTAGCACAGATACGCAGTATTTT
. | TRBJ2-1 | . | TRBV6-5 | CASRLTAFNEQFF | TGTGCCAGCAGGTTGACTGCCTTCAATGAGCAGTTCTTC
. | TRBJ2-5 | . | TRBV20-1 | CSASFQETQYF | TGCAGTGCTTCCTTCCAAGAGACCCAGTACTTC
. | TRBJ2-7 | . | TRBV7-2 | CASSLRGHLTYEQYF | TGTGCCAGCAGCTTAAGGGGACATCTTACCTACGAGCAGTACTTC
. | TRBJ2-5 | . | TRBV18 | CASSPGTQETQYF | TGTGCCAGCTCACCCGGGACACAAGAGACCCAGTACTTC
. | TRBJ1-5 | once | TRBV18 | CASSQDAAQPQHF | TGTGCCAGCTCCCAAGATGCGGCTCAGCCCCAGCATTTT
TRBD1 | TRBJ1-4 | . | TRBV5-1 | CASSFGDRAEKLFF | TGCGCCAGCAGCTTCGGGGACAGGGCGGAAAAACTGTTTTTT
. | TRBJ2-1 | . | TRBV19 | CASMAGGWGSLGQFF | TGTGCCAGTATGGCGGGTGGCTGGGGGTCTCTTGGGCAGTTCTTC
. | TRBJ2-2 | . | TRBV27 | CASSFHTGELFF | TGTGCCAGCAGTTTCCACACCGGGGAGCTGTTTTTT
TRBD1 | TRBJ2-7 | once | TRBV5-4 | CASSFFDRVAYEQYF | TGTGCCAGCAGCTTCTTCGACAGGGTTGCCTACGAGCAGTACTTC
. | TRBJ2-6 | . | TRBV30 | CASDPSGANVLTF | TGTGCCTCCGATCCGTCTGGGGCCAACGTCCTGACTTTC
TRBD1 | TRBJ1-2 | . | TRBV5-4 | CASSPTGDNYGYTF | TGTGCCAGCAGCCCAACAGGGGATAACTATGGCTACACCTTC
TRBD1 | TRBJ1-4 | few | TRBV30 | CAWSGQDRGREKLFF | TGTGCCTGGAGTGGCCAGGACAGGGGGCGAGAAAAACTGTTTTTT